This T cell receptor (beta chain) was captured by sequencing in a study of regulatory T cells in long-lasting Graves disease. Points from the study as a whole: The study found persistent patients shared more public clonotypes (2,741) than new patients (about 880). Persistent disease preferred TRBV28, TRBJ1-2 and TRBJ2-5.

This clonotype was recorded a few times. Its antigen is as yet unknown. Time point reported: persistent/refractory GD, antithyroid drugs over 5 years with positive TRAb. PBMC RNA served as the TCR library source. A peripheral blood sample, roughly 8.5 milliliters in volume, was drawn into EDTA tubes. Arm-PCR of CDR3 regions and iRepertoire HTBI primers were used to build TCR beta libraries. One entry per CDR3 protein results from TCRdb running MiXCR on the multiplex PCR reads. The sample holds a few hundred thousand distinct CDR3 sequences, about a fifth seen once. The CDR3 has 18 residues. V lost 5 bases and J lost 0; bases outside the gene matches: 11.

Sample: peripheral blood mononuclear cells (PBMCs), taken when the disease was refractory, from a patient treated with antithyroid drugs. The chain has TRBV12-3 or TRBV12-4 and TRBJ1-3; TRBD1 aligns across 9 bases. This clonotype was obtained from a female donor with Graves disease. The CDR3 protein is CASSRDRDSFGSGNTIYF. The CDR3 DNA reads TGTGCCAGCAGTCGGGACAGGGATTCATTCGGCTCTGGAAACACCATATATTTT.